This TCR beta chain was sequenced during a study of patients and donors after allogeneic stem cell transplantation. TCRdb redid the calling of the RT-PCR reads with MiXCR, one entry per CDR3 protein. Among approximately 430,000 distinct CDR3 sequences listed, 16% were seen once. Germline V gene lookup returns CDR1 MNHEY and CDR2 SMNVEV (reference sequence). The CDR3 totals 15 residues. This clonotype was detected many times. One junction end disagrees with the germline gene, perhaps due to a read error. The sequenced sample consisted of blood, either unsorted or a sorted T cell fraction (not recorded which). The clonotype comes from a human donor who was either an allogeneic HSCT recipient or a stem cell or donor lymphocyte infusion donor (not recorded which). It is not recorded whose cells these are; they may come from a transplant donor. The chain employs TRBV27 and TRBJ2-2, with TRBD2 identical over 9 bases. The CDR3 here is CASTSMGTSTRELFF. The CDR3 coding sequence is TGTGCCAGCACCTCTATGGGGACTAGCACCCGGGAGCTGTTTTTT.